This TCR beta chain is drawn from a study of CD8 T cells in ankylosing spondylitis (dated by TCRdb to 2017 to 2019). In terms of the full investigation: The study profiled T cell receptor beta repertoires in healthy donors and ankylosing spondylitis patients to find disease-linked TCR variants. The full study cohort comprised 25 ankylosing spondylitis patients and roughly 100 healthy donors. Peripheral blood was sampled, and synovial fluid was also collected from ankylosing spondylitis patients. Overall study results and their limits: Some motif variants were previously reported in synovial fluid and blood of reactive arthritis patients, suggesting common disease-initiation mechanisms. Blood from ankylosing spondylitis patients appeared to be characterized by a TCR beta motif made up of seven or eight highly homologous amino acid variants. Significant enrichment of the disease-linked clones was reported in matched synovial fluid samples from ankylosing spondylitis patients. A CD8+ phenotype was shown by the disease-linked clones, which were found at relatively low frequencies in peripheral blood.

Comment on this clonotype: It lacks a known antigen. Base qualities are not provided; no much larger clone lies one nucleotide away.

For sequencing, an Illumina HiSeq 2500 was employed. Quantitative 5'-RACE with molecular barcodes was the method used to prepare the TCR beta libraries. Processing in the source paper ran as follows. Disease-linked TCR variants were identified with a new computational method built on a probabilistic model of VDJ rearrangement. The public reads were run again by TCRdb, first through fastp at Q25 and then through MiXCR, and only productive beta chains were kept. Rows matching on CDR3 protein sequence are summarized as one entry with the most common DNA and genes. The V and J calls come from TCRdb's annotation, not from the publication. A total of 130,000 or so distinct CDR3 sequences appear in this sample, 17% of them only once. 33% of the sample is held by the ten biggest clonotypes. The CDR3 spans 16 residues, from the cysteine through the phenylalanine. The kept DNA is CDR3 alone, 48 bases in frame from the first base. Cut back by 5 bases and 8 bases, the V and J ends lie 21 bases apart. CDR1 and CDR2 were assigned from the germline V gene (reference sequence) as LNHDA and SQIVND.

The sequenced material came from blood, either unsorted or a sorted T cell fraction (not recorded which). Rearrangement joined TRBV19 to TRBJ2-2; the D segment may tentatively be TRBD1 or TRBD2, each giving 5 matched bases. This clonotype was obtained from a male donor with ankylosing spondylitis. The CDR3 protein is CASSLGVSVLRGELFF. The sequenced DNA: TGTGCCAGTAGTTTGGGGGTATCAGTATTACGTGGGGAGCTGTTTTTT.